This TCR beta chain was retrieved from a study of beta chain features in type 1 diabetes. Reverse transcribing all isolated RNA meant expressed TCRB transcripts were sequenced. Sequencing was performed with immunoSEQ multiplex PCR; in TCRdb, only in-frame clones are kept and a portion is missing. The sample includes hundreds of thousands of clones, 15% to 17% of them seen just once. Germline V CDR1 and CDR2: MDHEN, SYDVKM. V was cut by 8 bases and J by 4 bases, with 17 bases left in between. The CDR3 has 14 residues. The V gene is TRBV28, the J gene TRBJ1-1; tentative D call: TRBD1 (5 bases). The sequenced material came from naive CD4+ T cells from blood. This clonotype originated in a man aged 18 to 30 in good health. CDR3 in amino acids: CASRRRGRFTEAFF. CDR3 DNA sequence: TGTGCCAGCCGCCGGAGGGGTAGATTCACTGAAGCTTTCTTT.